Shown below are 25 T cell receptor beta chains from a single sample sequenced in a study of blood T cell repertoires in COVID-19. Clones were read by immunoSEQ multiplex PCR, and TCRdb kept only the in-frame ones, dropping some. The sample includes approximately 330,000 clones, roughly 89% of them seen just once. The specimen sequenced was peripheral blood. The receptor source for this set is a man between 25 and 39 years old with COVID-19, enrolled during active disease.

This chain links TRBV27 with TRBJ1-1; the D is unclear. Per the germline V gene, CDR1 is MNHEY and CDR2 is SMNVEV (reference sequence). CDR3 size: 14 residues. Deletions cut 4 bases from V and 6 bases from J, with 15 bases between. CDR3 sequence reads: CASSSLTGIPEAFF. The CDR3 nucleotides read TGTGCCAGCAGTTCATTGACGGGGATACCTGAAGCTTTCTTT.

The CDR3 DNA follows: TGTGCCAGCAATGTTTATAGCAATCAGCCCCAGCATTTT. Translating gives CASNVYSNQPQHF. This sequence joins TRBV6-1 and TRBJ1-5, with unresolved D. This CDR3 is built from 13 residues. Trimming removed 7 bases from V and 0 bases from J, with 7 bases in between. Germline lookup yields CDR1 MNHNS and CDR2 SASEGT.

The chain carries TRBV18 and TRBJ2-1; D uncertain. The V end was cut by 2 bases, the J end by 4 bases, with 18 bases between. The CDR3 totals 17 residues. Per germline, CDR1 KGHSH and CDR2 LQKENI. The CDR3 region has the DNA TGTGCCAGCTCACCAGATCCCCCGGCGGTGGATTACAATGAGCAGTTCTTC. It is translated as CASSPDPPAVDYNEQFF.

V usage is TRBV10-3 and J usage is TRBJ1-1, with D possibly TRBD1 on 6 matching bases. Germline V gene data show CDR1 as ENHRY and CDR2 as SYGVKD. The CDR3 runs to 15 residues. Trimming pared 0 bases from V and 1 base from J, leaving 9 bases between. CDR3 sequence reads: CAISESEGQNTEAFF. The CDR3 nucleotides are TGTGCCATCAGTGAGTCCGAGGGACAGAACACTGAAGCTTTCTTT.

For the CDR3, the DNA is TGTGCCAGCAGTACACAGGGGAGTAATTCACCCCTCCACTTT. It encodes CASSTQGSNSPLHF. The chain employs TRBV11-2 and TRBJ1-6; TRBD1 matches 7 bases. CDR1 and CDR2 from the germline V gene are SGHAT and FQNNGV. After removal of 6 bases from V and 6 bases from J, the junction contained 5 bases not matched to a gene. The CDR3 runs to 14 residues.

V gene TRBV6-5 combines with J gene TRBJ2-1, with 10 bases lining up with TRBD1. The CDR3 sequence is 14 residues long. Germline assignment: CDR1 MNHEY and CDR2 SVGAGI. The trim removed 8 bases at V and 12 bases at J, leaving 13 bases unmatched. The CDR3 DNA is TGTGCCAGCCTCCCGGGACAGGGGACAGGTGGGCAGTTCTTC. This sequence encodes CASLPGQGTGGQFF.

V is TRBV4-3 and J is TRBJ2-7, with 9 positions matching TRBD1. V shed 1 base, J shed 2 bases, and the junction held 3 bases outside the gene matches. Germline loops: CDR1 LGHNA, CDR2 YSLEER. The CDR3 sequence is 15 residues long. CDR3 DNA: TGCGCCAGCAGCCAAGTATGGGACAGGGCCTACGAGCAGTACTTC. Its protein product is CASSQVWDRAYEQYF.

The rearrangement uses TRBV19 and TRBJ1-5, with a weak D call TRBD1 (5 bases). Germline assignment: CDR1 LNHDA and CDR2 SQIVND (reference sequence). Trimming left V 3 bases short and J 0 bases short, with 15 bases between. The CDR3 sequence is 17 residues long. Here the CDR3 DNA reads TGTGCCAGTAGTATTGGGGGGGTACATCTTAGCAATCAGCCCCAGCATTTT. The encoded protein is CASSIGGVHLSNQPQHF.

This clone has a handful of counts. This rearrangement joins TRBV28 to TRBJ1-6; 10 bases are shared with TRBD1. This CDR3 is 14 amino acids long. V shed 6 bases and J 13 bases; nucleotides not matched to a gene: 9. The germline V gene encodes CDR1 MDHEN and CDR2 SYDVKM. The CDR3 region has the DNA TGTGCCAGCAGGCGGCCGGGACAGGGGTCCCCCCTCCACTTT. It is translated as CASRRPGQGSPLHF.

The chain joins TRBV28 to TRBJ2-4; the match to TRBD1 covers 9 bases. CDR3 length: 20 amino acids. V trimming: 8 bases; J trimming: 0 bases; junction bases outside the gene matches: 20. Germline CDR1 reads MDHEN; CDR2 reads SYDVKM. The CDR3 spells CASHTHLQGAAALAKNIQYF. CDR3 nucleotide sequence: TGTGCCAGCCACACTCACTTACAGGGGGCCGCGGCTTTAGCCAAAAACATTCAGTACTTC.

This chain's CDR3 is CASSPPGRDTQYF. In DNA form, the CDR3 reads TGTGCCAGCAGCCCCCCAGGCAGGGATACGCAGTATTTT. V usage is TRBV5-4 and J usage is TRBJ2-3; D is unresolved. Trimming cost V 4 bases and J 6 bases, with 12 bases left between them. Germline CDR1 reads SGHNT; CDR2 reads YYREEE (reference sequence). This CDR3 comprises 13 residues. Full variable domain (missing parts from reference TRBV5-4 and TRBJ2-3): ETGVTQSPTHLIKTRGQQVTLRCSSQSGHNTVSWYQQALGQGPQFIFQYYREEENGRGNFPPRFSGLQFPNYSSELNVNALELDDSALYLCASSPPGRDTQYFGPGTRLTVL.

As DNA, the CDR3 is TGTGCCAGCAGCGAACAGTTCTCCTACGAGCAGTACTTC. It translates to CASSEQFSYEQYF. The chain combines TRBV2 with TRBJ2-7; D remains unclear. This CDR3 is 13 amino acids long. V lost 6 bases to trimming and J lost 0 bases, with 9 bases between them. Germline CDR1 and CDR2: SNHLY and FYNNEI. Combining the CDR3 with reference TRBV2 and TRBJ2-7 gives the whole variable domain EPEVTQTPSHQVTQMGQEVILRCVPISNHLYFYWYRQILGQKVEFLVSFYNNEISEKSEIFDDQFSVERPDGSNFTLKIRSTKLEDSAMYFCASSEQFSYEQYFGPGTRLTVT.

The chain joins TRBV7-2 to TRBJ2-1; D remains ambiguous. V was shortened by 1 base and J by 9 bases, with 13 bases between the two germline ends. The CDR3 consists of 14 residues. Germline V lookup: CDR1 SGHTA, CDR2 FQGNSA. The CDR3 bases are TGTGCCAGCAGCTTAGTTCGGCGGCAACGTGAGCAGTTCTTC. Amino acid sequence: CASSLVRRQREQFF.

The rearrangement joins TRBV7-2 to TRBJ2-1, with 9 bases lining up with TRBD2. The CDR3 is 17 residues long. The V gene end was trimmed by 5 bases and the J gene end by 7 bases; junction bases not matched to a gene: 15. Germline CDR1 and CDR2: SGHTA and FQGNSA. CDR3 in amino acids: CASSRRVTSGSPNEQFF. The CDR3 DNA is TGTGCCAGCAGCCGCAGGGTCACTAGCGGGTCCCCTAATGAGCAGTTCTTC. Complete variable domain (other parts from reference TRBV7-2 and TRBJ2-1): GAGVSQSPSNKVTEKGKDVELRCDPISGHTALYWYRQSLGQGLEFLIYFQGNSAPDKSGLPSDRFSAERTGGSVSTLTIQRTQQEDSAVYLCASSRRVTSGSPNEQFFGPGTRLTVL.

CDR3 region: CASSESGTYHATNEKLFF. CDR3 nucleotides: TGTGCCAGCAGTGAATCTGGGACATACCACGCAACTAATGAAAAACTGTTTTTT. The rearrangement joins TRBV25-1 to TRBJ1-4, with D perhaps TRBD1 (6 bases). Trimming took off 1 base at V and 0 bases at J, with 15 bases between the two ends. The CDR3 loop spans 18 amino acids. Germline loops: CDR1 MGHDK, CDR2 SYGVNS. The variable domain in full, completed from reference TRBV25-1 and TRBJ1-4, reads EADIYQTPRYLVIGTGKKITLECSQTMGHDKMYWYQQDPGMELHLIHYSYGVNSTEKGDLSSESTVSRIRTEHFPLTLESARPSHTSQYLCASSESGTYHATNEKLFFGSGTQLSVL.

The chain employs TRBV5-4 and TRBJ1-1, with D possibly TRBD1 on 6 matching bases. CDR1 SGHNT and CDR2 YYREEE come from the germline V gene (reference sequence). Trimming pared 5 bases from V and 5 bases from J, leaving 10 bases between. The CDR3 is made up of 12 amino acids. CDR3 loop: CASRRRGTEAFF. The CDR3, as DNA: TGTGCCAGCAGACGTAGGGGGACTGAAGCTTTCTTT.

This sequence joins TRBV30 and TRBJ2-6, with 9 bases lining up with TRBD1. The CDR3 is 20 amino acids. The trim removed 1 base at V and 2 bases at J, leaving 15 bases unmatched. Germline V gives CDR1 GTSNPN, CDR2 SVGIG (reference sequence). The CDR3 spells CAWSGTGQGNSWAGANVLTF. CDR3 DNA: TGTGCCTGGAGTGGGACGGGACAGGGTAATAGTTGGGCTGGGGCCAACGTCCTGACTTTC.

The chain links TRBV25-1 to TRBJ1-2; D possibly corresponds to TRBD1 (6 bases). The CDR3 length is 12 residues. V lost 4 bases and J 7 bases, leaving 10 bases between the germline ends. Germline V CDR1 and CDR2: MGHDK, SYGVNS. CDR3 DNA: TGTGCCAGCAGTGGGGGGGGCCTTGGCTACACCTTC. Protein: CASSGGGLGYTF.

The gene calls are TRBV6-2 or TRBV6-3 and TRBJ2-7; 8 positions agree with TRBD1. Per the germline V gene, CDR1 is MNHEY and CDR2 is SVGEGT. Unmatched junction bases numbered 6, after V lost 2 bases and J lost 0 bases. CDR3 length equals 16 residues. For the CDR3, the DNA is TGTGCCAGCAGTTACATGGGACAGGTCCTCTCCTACGAGCAGTACTTC. Its translation is CASSYMGQVLSYEQYF.

The genes are TRBV27 and TRBJ2-3, with 9 positions matching TRBD1. This CDR3 has 17 amino acids. With 6 bases clipped from V and 5 bases from J, the junction kept 15 bases outside the gene matches. Germline V lookup: CDR1 MNHEY, CDR2 SMNVEV (reference sequence). The CDR3 protein is CASSLAGITGGIDTQYF. CDR3 DNA sequence: TGTGCCAGCAGCTTAGCTGGGATTACAGGGGGCATAGATACGCAGTATTTT.

This rearrangement joins TRBV7-7 to TRBJ2-5; 7 bases fit TRBD2. The CDR3 has 15 amino acids. V lost 2 bases to trimming and J lost 2 bases; unmatched junction nucleotides: 5. CDR1 is SSHAT and CDR2 is FNYEAQ in the germline V gene (reference sequence). Here the CDR3 reads CASSLLGREQETQYF. Here the CDR3 DNA reads TGTGCCAGCAGCTTATTGGGGAGGGAACAAGAGACCCAGTACTTC. The full variable domain, its missing parts supplied by reference TRBV7-7 and TRBJ2-5, is GAGVSQSPRYKVTKRGQDVTLRCDPISSHATLYWYQQALGQGPEFLTYFNYEAQPDKSGLPSDRFSAERPEGSISTLTIQRTEQRDSAMYRCASSLLGREQETQYFGPGTRLLVL.

This clone came up a few times. This chain links TRBV27 with TRBJ2-1, with D maybe TRBD1 (5 bases). The CDR3 has 17 amino acids. Trimming stripped 7 bases from V and 2 bases from J, with 21 bases between. Germline V gives CDR1 MNHEY, CDR2 SMNVEV (reference sequence). The CDR3 loop reads CASTSSQGLTTYNEQFF. The CDR3 DNA follows: TGTGCCAGCACCTCAAGTCAGGGCTTAACTACCTACAATGAGCAGTTCTTC.

The rearrangement links TRBV6-6 to TRBJ2-7; the match to TRBD2 covers 9 bases. The CDR3 spans 16 residues. The trim removed 6 bases at V and 2 bases at J, leaving 11 bases unmatched. Germline CDR1 MNHNY, CDR2 SVGAGI (reference sequence). The CDR3 reads CASSHLSGGRPYEQYF. The CDR3 nucleotides read TGTGCCAGCAGCCATCTTAGCGGGGGACGACCCTACGAGCAGTACTTC.

The chain joins TRBV7-2 to TRBJ2-7, with 8 nucleotides matching TRBD1. This CDR3 has 17 residues. Germline values: CDR1 SGHTA, CDR2 FQGNSA. The J segment lost 0 bases and the V segment lost 4 bases, leaving 11 bases of the junction unmatched. The CDR3, as DNA: TGTGCCAGCAGCTCCCTTCCCGGACAGGGTAACTCCTACGAGCAGTACTTC. This encodes CASSSLPGQGNSYEQYF. Full variable domain (missing parts from reference TRBV7-2 and TRBJ2-7): GAGVSQSPSNKVTEKGKDVELRCDPISGHTALYWYRQSLGQGLEFLIYFQGNSAPDKSGLPSDRFSAERTGGSVSTLTIQRTQQEDSAVYLCASSSLPGQGNSYEQYFGPGTRLTVT.

The chain joins TRBV2 to TRBJ2-3; 7 positions agree with TRBD1. CDR1 and CDR2 (germline): SNHLY, FYNNEI. V was clipped by 6 bases and J by 9 bases; unmatched bases: 6. The CDR3 is 12 amino acids. Here the CDR3 reads CASRGTAWTQYF. The CDR3 DNA reads as TGTGCCAGCAGAGGGACAGCTTGGACGCAGTATTTT.